Each of the 24 T cell receptor beta chains below was sequenced from the same sample in a study of beta chain features in type 1 diabetes. Study findings and constraints: Patients with Type 1 diabetes showed moderately but significantly shorter TCRB CDR3s in all four CD4+ subsets.

cDNA synthesis used the whole RNA isolate, giving expressed TCRB sequences. The protocol was immunoSEQ multiplex PCR, while the TCRdb copy is restricted to in-frame clones and leaves out a portion. Of 640,000 or so clones detected, over 13% appear once; the ten largest clones hold just under 0.04%. The antigens for these receptors are not known. Source material: naive CD4+ T cells from blood. The origin of the receptors is a man between 18 and 35 years old with type 1 diabetes.

The V gene is TRBV4-3, the J gene TRBJ2-7; no clear D. The CDR3 consists of 13 residues. Per germline, CDR1 LGHNA and CDR2 YSLEER. Deletions cut 0 bases from V and 7 bases from J, with 10 bases between. This CDR3 reads CASSQERRLEQYF. CDR3 sequence (DNA): TGCGCCAGCAGCCAAGAAAGACGGCTTGAGCAGTACTTC.

The J gene is TRBJ2-7, the V gene TRBV29-1; 8 bases line up with TRBD2. The CDR3 covers 14 residues. CDR1 and CDR2 from the germline V gene are SQVTM and ANQGSEA. Unmatched junction bases numbered 9, after V lost 4 bases and J lost 4 bases. CDR3: CSVGKAGVYYEQYF. For the CDR3, the DNA is TGCAGCGTTGGGAAAGCGGGGGTGTATTACGAGCAGTACTTC.

A few counts support this clone. The sample holds other DNA sequences that translate to the same CDR3. V gene TRBV7-9 combines with J gene TRBJ2-3; D remains unclear. The V end was cut by 0 bases, the J end by 2 bases, with 3 bases between. Per germline, CDR1 SEHNR and CDR2 FQNEAQ (reference sequence). The CDR3 contains 13 residues. CDR3 loop: CASSLALTDTQYF. The CDR3 DNA is TGTGCCAGCAGCTTAGCGCTCACAGATACGCAGTATTTT.

This clone was detected only a few times. V and J are TRBV29-1 and TRBJ2-3; the D gene is possibly TRBD1 (5 bases). Germline CDR1 SQVTM, CDR2 ANQGSEA. Trimming removed 6 bases at V and 6 bases at J, with 19 bases between. CDR3 length: 14 residues. CDR3 in amino acids: CSVQDKPVIDTQYF. As DNA, the CDR3 is TGCAGCGTACAGGACAAGCCGGTTATCGATACGCAGTATTTT.

This chain uses TRBV29-1 with TRBJ2-2; D unresolved. Trimming cost V 6 bases and J 0 bases, with 8 bases left between them. This CDR3 comprises 13 residues. CDR1 SQVTM and CDR2 ANQGSEA come from the germline V gene. Here the CDR3 reads CSVAVSNTGELFF. The CDR3 bases are TGCAGCGTGGCGGTCTCGAACACCGGGGAGCTGTTTTTT.

This clone was seen more than once but under ten times. The rearrangement uses TRBV4-2 and TRBJ1-3; unclear D gene. The V gene lost 1 base and the J gene lost 6 bases, with 13 bases spanning the gap. Germline values: CDR1 LGHNA, CDR2 YNFKEQ. The CDR3 spans 15 residues. In nucleotides, the CDR3 is TGTGCCAGCAGCCAAGCCGAGGCAGCAGAAAACACCATATATTTT. This translates into CASSQAEAAENTIYF.

The genes are TRBV5-1 and TRBJ2-2, with TRBD2 identical over 11 bases. Germline CDR1 reads SGHRS; CDR2 reads YFSETQ. There are 16 residues in the CDR3. With 3 bases clipped from V and 3 bases from J, the junction kept 4 bases outside the gene matches. This CDR3 is CASSSTSGGDTGELFF. The CDR3 nucleotides are TGCGCCAGCAGCTCTACTAGCGGGGGAGACACCGGGGAGCTGTTTTTT.

This clone was observed a few times. At one boundary the junction diverges from the germline segment, which might be a read error. The gene calls are TRBV30 and TRBJ2-7; possible D gene TRBD1, 5 bases. The length of the CDR3 is 12 residues. CDR1 and CDR2 (germline): GTSNPN, SVGIG (reference sequence). CDR3 protein: CAWSGGRETKSF. For the CDR3, the DNA is TGTGCCTGGAGTGGAGGCAGGGAAACGAAGAGTTTC. Looking up the rest from reference TRBV30 and TRBJ2-7 gives the full variable domain: SQTIHQWPATLVQPVGSPLSLECTVEGTSNPNLYWYRQAAGRGLQLLFYSVGIGQISSEVPQNLSASRPQDRQFILSSKKLLLSDSGFYLCAWSGGRETKSFGPGTRLTVT.

This clone was counted a few times. The V gene is TRBV5-4, the J gene TRBJ2-4; unclear D gene. Germline CDR1 is SGHNT and CDR2 is YYREEE (reference sequence). The CDR3 spans 15 residues. Trimming pared 1 base from V and 0 bases from J, leaving 8 bases between. The chain's CDR3 is CASSLQALAKNIQYF. The CDR3 DNA sequence: TGTGCCAGCAGCTTGCAAGCGCTAGCCAAAAACATTCAGTACTTC.

This clone was counted between two and nine times. The chain has TRBV10-3 and TRBJ2-7, with D hard to call. The CDR3 contains 14 residues. CDR1 and CDR2 from the germline V gene are ENHRY and SYGVKD. The V and J ends lost 0 bases and 1 base respectively, with 7 bases between them. The CDR3 DNA follows: TGTGCCATCAGTGAGTCGACCGAGTCCTACGAGCAGTACTTC. It is translated as CAISESTESYEQYF.

As regards this clone: The junction departs from the called germline gene at one end, perhaps through a read error. The V gene is TRBV15, the J gene TRBJ2-5; TRBD1 matches at 9 bases. The DNA end lines up better with TRBJ2-7; the J call may be wrong. The CDR3 sequence is 13 residues long. The V gene's germline CDR1 is LNHNV and CDR2 YYDKDF (reference sequence). The chain's CDR3 is CASSRDRVSEQYF. The CDR3 DNA reads TGTGCCTCCAGCCGGGACAGGGTATCCGAGCAGTACTTC.

The chain recombines TRBV5-1 with TRBJ2-3, with D uncertain. V was pared by 7 bases and J by 1 base, with 7 bases between. CDR3 size: 12 residues. Germline lookup yields CDR1 SGHRS and CDR2 YFSETQ. The CDR3 region is CASGPGTDTQYF. CDR3 coding DNA: TGCGCCAGCGGTCCTGGCACAGATACGCAGTATTTT.

This clone has just a few counts. V gene TRBV4-2 combines with J gene TRBJ2-3, with TRBD2 as a possible D gene (5 bases). This CDR3 has 14 residues. Germline loops: CDR1 LGHNA, CDR2 YNFKEQ. V lost 4 bases and J lost 0, with 8 bases in between. CDR3 residues: CASSRGLSTDTQYF. CDR3 nucleotides: TGTGCCAGCAGCCGCGGACTCAGCACAGATACGCAGTATTTT.

The chain combines TRBV9 with TRBJ2-3; D is unresolved. The CDR3 spans 15 residues. The germline gives CDR1 SGDLS, CDR2 YYNGEE. The V gene lost 0 bases and the J gene lost 8 bases, with 16 bases spanning the gap. CDR3 nucleotide sequence: TGTGCCAGCAGCGTAGCTTCCAGCACCCCTGGTACGCAGTATTTT. Protein product: CASSVASSTPGTQYF.

This clone was recorded a few times. The rearrangement uses TRBV19 and TRBJ1-3, with TRBD1 identical over 7 bases. The germline V gene encodes CDR1 LNHDA and CDR2 SQIVND (reference sequence). This CDR3 region has 15 residues. The ends lost 6 bases at V and 3 bases at J; junction bases unmatched: 8. CDR3 DNA sequence: TGTGCCAGTAGCCGGGACAGCCCTCGTGGAAACACCATATATTTT. It specifies CASSRDSPRGNTIYF.

This clone was detected a few times. The V call is TRBV2, the J call TRBJ1-1; D not resolved. The CDR3 totals 14 residues. The germline V gene has CDR1 SNHLY and CDR2 FYNNEI. The germline V and J ends were trimmed by 6 bases and 5 bases, with 16 bases remaining between them. The chain's CDR3 is CASRYESSATEAFF. The CDR3 coding sequence is TGTGCCAGCAGGTACGAGAGTTCCGCGACTGAAGCTTTCTTT.

This sequence joins TRBV29-1 and TRBJ2-2, with 7 bases identical to TRBD1. The V and J ends lost 7 bases and 2 bases, in that order; junction bases with no gene match: 7. Germline lookup yields CDR1 SQVTM and CDR2 ANQGSEA. The CDR3 runs to 14 residues. CDR3 sequence reads: CSGFTGANTGELFF. The DNA of the CDR3 is TGCAGCGGCTTCACAGGGGCTAACACCGGGGAGCTGTTTTTT.

This clone was seen a handful of times. The chain employs TRBV4-3 and TRBJ2-2; tentative D call: TRBD1 (7 bases). Germline-derived CDR1 and CDR2 are LGHNA and YSLEER. CDR3 size: 15 residues. V was shortened by 1 base and J by 5 bases, with 11 bases between the two germline ends. This chain's CDR3 is CASSQVPGGTGELFF. CDR3 DNA: TGCGCCAGCAGCCAAGTCCCAGGGGGGACCGGGGAGCTGTTTTTT.

The chain joins TRBV9 to TRBJ2-3, with unresolved D. The CDR3 totals 15 residues. V was cut by 4 bases and J by 4 bases, with 16 bases left in between. Germline V gives CDR1 SGDLS, CDR2 YYNGEE. The CDR3 DNA follows: TGTGCCAGCAGCCCTCAAAGGGCTTGGCCAGATACGCAGTATTTT. It translates to CASSPQRAWPDTQYF.

This chain joins TRBV7-6 and TRBJ1-1, with D perhaps TRBD1 (6 bases). V lost 1 base, J lost 5 bases, and 11 bases lay in between. The germline gives CDR1 SGHVS, CDR2 FNYEAQ. This CDR3 comprises 14 residues. The DNA of the CDR3 is TGTGCCAGCAGCTTAGTTCAGGGGCGGACTGAAGCTTTCTTT. This encodes CASSLVQGRTEAFF.

This clone was found a few times. The rearrangement uses TRBV1 and TRBJ2-5; the table names TRBD2, a call not compared with the DNA. The tail of the sequence fits TRBJ2-7 better, so the J call may be wrong. TRBV1 is shown as a pseudogene. The CDR3 is 11 amino acids. As DNA, the CDR3 is TGCACCAGCCCAATACCGTACGAGCAGTACTTC. Translating it yields CTSPIPYEQYF.

The chain uses TRBV25-1 and TRBJ2-1; D might be TRBD1 (6 bases). The CDR3 runs to 13 residues. V was trimmed by 5 bases and J by 7 bases, leaving 12 bases between them. Per the germline V gene, CDR1 is MGHDK and CDR2 is SYGVNS. In DNA form, the CDR3 reads TGTGCCAGCAGTCAGGGGAGATCGAATGAGCAGTTCTTC. It specifies CASSQGRSNEQFF. The complete variable domain, with remaining parts taken from reference TRBV25-1 and TRBJ2-1, reads EADIYQTPRYLVIGTGKKITLECSQTMGHDKMYWYQQDPGMELHLIHYSYGVNSTEKGDLSSESTVSRIRTEHFPLTLESARPSHTSQYLCASSQGRSNEQFFGPGTRLTVL.

The genes are TRBV9 and TRBJ1-1, with 7 nucleotides matching TRBD1. The germline V gene encodes CDR1 SGDLS and CDR2 YYNGEE. The length of the CDR3 is 14 residues. With 0 bases clipped from V and 5 bases from J, the junction kept 4 bases outside the gene matches. The DNA for the CDR3 is TGTGCCAGCAGCGTAGGACAGGGTGTTACTGAAGCTTTCTTT. Protein product: CASSVGQGVTEAFF.

This clone was seen a few times. The genes are TRBV29-1 and TRBJ1-1; D is unclear. Trimming shortened V by 6 bases and J by 4 bases, and 18 bases separated the two germline ends. Germline-derived CDR1 and CDR2 are SQVTM and ANQGSEA. The CDR3 sequence is 14 residues long. CDR3 protein: CSVRKNRAVTEAFF. The CDR3 bases are TGCAGCGTGAGGAAAAACCGGGCTGTCACTGAAGCTTTCTTT.